Shown below are 5 T cell receptor beta chains from a single sample sequenced in a study of identical twins. TCRdb fed the 5' RACE reads into MiXCR, producing one record per CDR3 protein. This repertoire shows some 1,700,000 distinct CDR3 sequences, roughly a third found once; its top ten account for 0.27%. What was sequenced was cord blood. The receptors derive from a newborn girl in good health.

The V call is TRBV9, the J call TRBJ2-1; the D is unclear. This CDR3 has 14 amino acids. V lost 7 bases, J lost 1 base, and 12 bases lay in between. Germline CDR1 reads SGDLS; CDR2 reads YYNGEE. The CDR3 region is CASSGTQSYNEQFF. In DNA form, the CDR3 reads TGTGCCAGCTCCGGAACTCAATCCTACAATGAGCAGTTCTTC.

This clonotype has a handful of counts. This chain joins TRBV30 and TRBJ1-5; D may be TRBD1 (6 bases). CDR1 is GTSNPN, CDR2 SVGIG, per germline (reference sequence). The length of the CDR3 is 13 residues. Trimming took 2 bases from V and 5 from J, leaving 10 bases between them. Here the CDR3 reads CAWSPHRDQPQHF. The CDR3 DNA follows: TGTGCCTGGAGTCCCCACAGGGATCAGCCCCAGCATTTT.

Remarks on this clonotype: One junction end does not reproduce the germline sequence, and a read error may be involved. The chain is built from TRBV12-3 or TRBV12-4 and TRBJ2-4; D perhaps matches TRBD2 (7 bases). The CDR3 loop spans 17 amino acids. The CDR3 protein is CASSFPGGDLAKSIQYF. The DNA of the CDR3 is TGTGCCAGCAGTTTCCCGGGGGGCGATTTAGCCAAAAGCATTCAGTACTTC.

V is TRBV6-6 and J is TRBJ1-2; 8 bases align to TRBD1. The CDR3 extends over 13 amino acids. CDR1 and CDR2 (germline): MNHNY, SVGAGI (reference sequence). J lost 4 bases, V lost 11 bases, and 9 bases had no gene match. DNA of the CDR3: TGTGCCGGGTCCCGGGACAGGTTCTATGGCTACACCTTC. This codes for CAGSRDRFYGYTF.

The J gene is TRBJ1-4, the V gene TRBV5-1, with D possibly TRBD1 on 5 matching bases. Trimming shortened V by 7 bases and J by 2 bases, and 18 bases separated the two germline ends. Looked up from germline, CDR1 is SGHRS and CDR2 is YFSETQ. The CDR3 contains 16 residues. The CDR3: CASGFREGATNEKLFF. The CDR3 coding sequence is TGCGCCAGCGGATTCAGGGAAGGTGCGACTAATGAAAAACTGTTTTTT.